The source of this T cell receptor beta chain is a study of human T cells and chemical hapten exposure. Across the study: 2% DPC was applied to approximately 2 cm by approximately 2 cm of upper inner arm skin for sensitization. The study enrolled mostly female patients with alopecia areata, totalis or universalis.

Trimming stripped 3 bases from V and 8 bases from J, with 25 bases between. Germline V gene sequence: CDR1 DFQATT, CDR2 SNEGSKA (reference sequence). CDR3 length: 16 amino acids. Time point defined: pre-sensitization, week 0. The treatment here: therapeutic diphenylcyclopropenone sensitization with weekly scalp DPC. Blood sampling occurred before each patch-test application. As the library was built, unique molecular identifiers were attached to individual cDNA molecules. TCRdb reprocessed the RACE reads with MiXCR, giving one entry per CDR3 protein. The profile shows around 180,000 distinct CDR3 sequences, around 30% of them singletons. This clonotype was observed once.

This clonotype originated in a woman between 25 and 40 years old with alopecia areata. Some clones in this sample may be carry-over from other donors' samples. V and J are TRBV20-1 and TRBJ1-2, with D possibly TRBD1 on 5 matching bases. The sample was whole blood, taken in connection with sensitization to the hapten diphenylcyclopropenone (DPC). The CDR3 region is CSASQIGGLPREGYTF. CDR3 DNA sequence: TGCAGTGCTAGCCAGATCGGGGGACTCCCTAGAGAAGGCTACACCTTC.